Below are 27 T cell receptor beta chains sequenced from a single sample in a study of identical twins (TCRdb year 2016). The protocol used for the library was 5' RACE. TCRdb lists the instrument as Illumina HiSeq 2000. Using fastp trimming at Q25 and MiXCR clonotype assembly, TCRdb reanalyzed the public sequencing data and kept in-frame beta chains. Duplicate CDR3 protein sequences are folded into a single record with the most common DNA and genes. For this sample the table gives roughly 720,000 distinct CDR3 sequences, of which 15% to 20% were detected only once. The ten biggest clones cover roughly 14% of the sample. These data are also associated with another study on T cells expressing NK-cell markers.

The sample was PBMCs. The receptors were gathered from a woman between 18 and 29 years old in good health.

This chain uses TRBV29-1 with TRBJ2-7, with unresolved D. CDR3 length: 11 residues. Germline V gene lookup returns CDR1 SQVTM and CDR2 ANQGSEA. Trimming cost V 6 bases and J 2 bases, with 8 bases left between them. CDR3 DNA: TGCAGCGTGACCCGGACCTACGAGCAGTACTTC. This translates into CSVTRTYEQYF.

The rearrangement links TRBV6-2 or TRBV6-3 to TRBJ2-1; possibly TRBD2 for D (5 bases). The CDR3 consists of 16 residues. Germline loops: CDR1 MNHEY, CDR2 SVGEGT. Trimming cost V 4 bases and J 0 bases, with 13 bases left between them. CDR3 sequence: CASSSPSGHSYNEQFF. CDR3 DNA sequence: TGTGCCAGCAGTTCGCCGAGCGGCCACTCCTACAATGAGCAGTTCTTC.

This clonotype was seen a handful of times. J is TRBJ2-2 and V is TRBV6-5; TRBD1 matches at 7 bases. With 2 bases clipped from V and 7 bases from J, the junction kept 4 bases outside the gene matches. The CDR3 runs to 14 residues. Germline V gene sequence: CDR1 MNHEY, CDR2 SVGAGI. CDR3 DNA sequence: TGTGCCAGCAGTTACGACAGGGCGATCGGGGAGCTGTTTTTT. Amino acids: CASSYDRAIGELFF.

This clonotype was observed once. For the CDR3, the DNA is TGCAGTGCTAGAGTCGAGGGAGCAGATACGCAGTATTTT. It yields the protein CSARVEGADTQYF. The rearrangement joins TRBV20-1 to TRBJ2-3; the D gene is possibly TRBD2 (5 bases). With 1 base removed from V and 4 bases from J, the gap between germline ends came to 9 bases. There are 13 residues in the CDR3. Germline CDR1 is DFQATT and CDR2 is SNEGSKA (reference sequence).

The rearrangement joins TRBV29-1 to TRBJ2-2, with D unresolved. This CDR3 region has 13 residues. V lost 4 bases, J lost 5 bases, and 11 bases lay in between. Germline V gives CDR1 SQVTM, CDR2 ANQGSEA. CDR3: CSVGDGWTGELFF. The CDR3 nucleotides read TGCAGCGTTGGTGACGGGTGGACCGGGGAGCTGTTTTTT.

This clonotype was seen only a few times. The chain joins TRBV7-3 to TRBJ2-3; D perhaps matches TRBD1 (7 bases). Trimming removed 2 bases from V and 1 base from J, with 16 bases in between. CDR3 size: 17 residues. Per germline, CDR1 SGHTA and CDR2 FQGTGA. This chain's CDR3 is CASSLSQGVAGTDTQYF. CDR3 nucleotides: TGTGCCAGCAGCTTATCCCAGGGGGTAGCGGGCACAGATACGCAGTATTTT.

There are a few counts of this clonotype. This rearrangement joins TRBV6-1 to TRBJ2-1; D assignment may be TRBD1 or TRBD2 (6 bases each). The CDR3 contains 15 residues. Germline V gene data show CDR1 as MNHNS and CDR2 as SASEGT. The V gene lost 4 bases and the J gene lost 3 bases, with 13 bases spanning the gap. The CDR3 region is CASSAPGGGYNEQFF. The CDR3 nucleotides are TGTGCCAGCAGTGCCCCCGGGGGCGGCTACAATGAGCAGTTCTTC.

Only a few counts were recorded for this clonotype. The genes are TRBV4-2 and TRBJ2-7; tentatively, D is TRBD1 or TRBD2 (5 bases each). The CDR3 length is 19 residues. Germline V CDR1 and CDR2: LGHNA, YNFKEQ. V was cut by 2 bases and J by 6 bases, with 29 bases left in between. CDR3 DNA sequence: TGTGCCAGCAGCCAAAATTCCCCGTCTACCGGGACCCCCAACAGCGAGCAGTACTTC. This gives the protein CASSQNSPSTGTPNSEQYF.

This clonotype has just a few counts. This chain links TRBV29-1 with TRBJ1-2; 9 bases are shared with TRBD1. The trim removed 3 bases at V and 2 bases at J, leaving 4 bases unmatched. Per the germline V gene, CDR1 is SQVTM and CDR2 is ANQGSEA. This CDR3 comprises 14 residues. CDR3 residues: CSVDRGQGNYGYTF. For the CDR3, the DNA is TGCAGCGTTGACAGGGGACAGGGAAACTATGGCTACACCTTC.

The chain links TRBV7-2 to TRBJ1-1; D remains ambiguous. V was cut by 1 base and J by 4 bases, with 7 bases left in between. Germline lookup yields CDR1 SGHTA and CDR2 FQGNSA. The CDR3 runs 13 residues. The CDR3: CASSLVMTTEAFF. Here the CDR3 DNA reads TGTGCCAGCAGCTTAGTCATGACCACTGAAGCTTTCTTT.

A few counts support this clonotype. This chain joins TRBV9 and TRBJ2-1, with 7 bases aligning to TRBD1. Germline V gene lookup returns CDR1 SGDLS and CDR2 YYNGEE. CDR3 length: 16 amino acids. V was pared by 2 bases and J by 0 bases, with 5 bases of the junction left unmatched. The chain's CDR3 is CASSVGQASSYNEQFF. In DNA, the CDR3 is TGTGCCAGCAGCGTTGGACAGGCCAGCTCCTACAATGAGCAGTTCTTC.

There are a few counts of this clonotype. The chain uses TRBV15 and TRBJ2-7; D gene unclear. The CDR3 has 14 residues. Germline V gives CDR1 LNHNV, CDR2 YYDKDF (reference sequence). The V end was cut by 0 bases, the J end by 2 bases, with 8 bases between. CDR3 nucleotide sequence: TGTGCCACCAGCAGAGATCTGGGTGCCTACGAGCAGTACTTC. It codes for CATSRDLGAYEQYF.

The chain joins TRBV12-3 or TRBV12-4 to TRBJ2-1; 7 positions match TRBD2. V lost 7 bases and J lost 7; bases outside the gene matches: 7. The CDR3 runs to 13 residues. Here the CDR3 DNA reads TGTGCCAGCACCTGGGACTACGGAAATGAGCAGTTCTTC. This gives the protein CASTWDYGNEQFF.

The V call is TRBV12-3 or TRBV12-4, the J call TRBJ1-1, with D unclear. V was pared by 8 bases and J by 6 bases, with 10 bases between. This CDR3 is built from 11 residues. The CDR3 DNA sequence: TGTGCCAGCTCAACTTTTGCTGAAGCTTTCTTT. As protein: CASSTFAEAFF.

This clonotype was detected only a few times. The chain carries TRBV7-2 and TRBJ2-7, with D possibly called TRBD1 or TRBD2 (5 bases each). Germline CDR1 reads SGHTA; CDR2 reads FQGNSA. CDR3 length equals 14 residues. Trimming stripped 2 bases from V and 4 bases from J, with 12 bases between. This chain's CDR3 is CASSLLSGGYEQYF. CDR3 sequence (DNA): TGTGCCAGCAGCTTATTATCTGGGGGATACGAGCAGTACTTC.

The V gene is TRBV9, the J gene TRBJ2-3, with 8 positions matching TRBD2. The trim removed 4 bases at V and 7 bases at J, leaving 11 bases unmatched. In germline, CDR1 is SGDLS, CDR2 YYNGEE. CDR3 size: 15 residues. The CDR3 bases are TGTGCCAGCAGCCCCCGGGTAGCGGGGTCATATACGCAGTATTTT. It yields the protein CASSPRVAGSYTQYF.

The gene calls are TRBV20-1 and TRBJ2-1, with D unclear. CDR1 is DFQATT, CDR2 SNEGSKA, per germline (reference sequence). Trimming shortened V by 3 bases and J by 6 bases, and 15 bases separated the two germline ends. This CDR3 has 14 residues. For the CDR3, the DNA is TGCAGTGCTAGTTTGGCTACGCCCCTCAATGAGCAGTTCTTC. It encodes CSASLATPLNEQFF.

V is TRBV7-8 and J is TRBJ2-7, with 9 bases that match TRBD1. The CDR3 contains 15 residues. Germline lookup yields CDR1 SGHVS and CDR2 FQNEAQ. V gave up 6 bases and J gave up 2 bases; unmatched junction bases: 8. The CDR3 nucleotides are TGTGCCAGCAGAAAGACAGGGGGTGAAGCCTACGAGCAGTACTTC. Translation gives CASRKTGGEAYEQYF. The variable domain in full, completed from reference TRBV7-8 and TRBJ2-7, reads GAGVSQSPRYKVAKRGQDVALRCDPISGHVSLFWYQQALGQGPEFLTYFQNEAQLDKSGLPSDRFFAERPEGSVSTLKIQRTQQEDSAVYLCASRKTGGEAYEQYFGPGTRLTVT.

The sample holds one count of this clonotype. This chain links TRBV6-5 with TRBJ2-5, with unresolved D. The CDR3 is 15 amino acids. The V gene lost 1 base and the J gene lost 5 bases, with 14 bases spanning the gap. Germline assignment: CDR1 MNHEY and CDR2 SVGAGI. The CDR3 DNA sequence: TGTGCCAGCAGTTACTTAGCAGGACCTGGGGAGACCCAGTACTTC. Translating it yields CASSYLAGPGETQYF.

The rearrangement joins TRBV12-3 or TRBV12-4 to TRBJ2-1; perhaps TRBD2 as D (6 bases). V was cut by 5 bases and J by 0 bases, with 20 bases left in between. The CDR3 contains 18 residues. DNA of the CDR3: TGTGCCAGCAGTAGGATGACCGGGGGTCCACTCTCCTACAATGAGCAGTTCTTC. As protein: CASSRMTGGPLSYNEQFF.

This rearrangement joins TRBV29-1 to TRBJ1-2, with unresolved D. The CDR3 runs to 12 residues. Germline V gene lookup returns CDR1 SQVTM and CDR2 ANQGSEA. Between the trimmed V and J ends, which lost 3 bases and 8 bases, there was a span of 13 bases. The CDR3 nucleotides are TGCAGCGTTGAGACTGATGGCGGGGGCTACACCTTC. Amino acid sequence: CSVETDGGGYTF.

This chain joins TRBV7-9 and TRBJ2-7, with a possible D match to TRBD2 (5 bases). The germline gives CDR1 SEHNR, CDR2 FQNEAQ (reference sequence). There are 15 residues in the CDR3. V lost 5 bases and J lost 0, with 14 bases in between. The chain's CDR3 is CASSPSVAFSYEQYF. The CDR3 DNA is TGTGCCAGCAGCCCTTCGGTAGCGTTCTCCTACGAGCAGTACTTC.

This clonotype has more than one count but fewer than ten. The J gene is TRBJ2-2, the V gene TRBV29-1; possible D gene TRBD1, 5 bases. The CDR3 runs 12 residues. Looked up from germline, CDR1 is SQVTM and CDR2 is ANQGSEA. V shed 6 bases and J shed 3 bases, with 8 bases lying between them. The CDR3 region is CSVPQDTGELFF. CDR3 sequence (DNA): TGCAGCGTCCCACAGGACACCGGGGAGCTGTTTTTT.

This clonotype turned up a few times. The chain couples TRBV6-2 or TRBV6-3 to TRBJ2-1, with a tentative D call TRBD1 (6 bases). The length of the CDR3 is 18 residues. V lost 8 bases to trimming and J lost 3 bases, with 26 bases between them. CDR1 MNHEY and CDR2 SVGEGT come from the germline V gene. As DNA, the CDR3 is TGTGCCAGCCGCTCGGACAGCCTAGTTGTGGGGTTCTACAATGAGCAGTTCTTC. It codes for CASRSDSLVVGFYNEQFF.

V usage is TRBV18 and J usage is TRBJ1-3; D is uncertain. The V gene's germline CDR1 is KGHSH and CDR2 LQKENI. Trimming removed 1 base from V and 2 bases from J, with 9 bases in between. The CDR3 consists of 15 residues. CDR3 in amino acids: CASSPQPTPGNTIYF. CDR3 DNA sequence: TGTGCCAGCTCACCACAACCGACTCCTGGAAACACCATATATTTT.

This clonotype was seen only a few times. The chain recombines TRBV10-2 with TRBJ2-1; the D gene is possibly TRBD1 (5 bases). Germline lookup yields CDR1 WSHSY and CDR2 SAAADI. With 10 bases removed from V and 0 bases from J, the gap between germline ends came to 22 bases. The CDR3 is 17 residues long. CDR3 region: CATRVRQTSSSYNEQFF. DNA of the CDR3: TGCGCCACCAGGGTCCGGCAGACCTCTAGCTCCTACAATGAGCAGTTCTTC.

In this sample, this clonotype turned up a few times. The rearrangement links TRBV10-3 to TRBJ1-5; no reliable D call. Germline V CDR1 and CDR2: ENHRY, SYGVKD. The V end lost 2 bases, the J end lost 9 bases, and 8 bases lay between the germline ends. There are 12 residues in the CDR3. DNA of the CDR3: TGTGCCATCAGTGAGGCGGAGAGGCCCCAGCATTTT. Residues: CAISEAERPQHF.